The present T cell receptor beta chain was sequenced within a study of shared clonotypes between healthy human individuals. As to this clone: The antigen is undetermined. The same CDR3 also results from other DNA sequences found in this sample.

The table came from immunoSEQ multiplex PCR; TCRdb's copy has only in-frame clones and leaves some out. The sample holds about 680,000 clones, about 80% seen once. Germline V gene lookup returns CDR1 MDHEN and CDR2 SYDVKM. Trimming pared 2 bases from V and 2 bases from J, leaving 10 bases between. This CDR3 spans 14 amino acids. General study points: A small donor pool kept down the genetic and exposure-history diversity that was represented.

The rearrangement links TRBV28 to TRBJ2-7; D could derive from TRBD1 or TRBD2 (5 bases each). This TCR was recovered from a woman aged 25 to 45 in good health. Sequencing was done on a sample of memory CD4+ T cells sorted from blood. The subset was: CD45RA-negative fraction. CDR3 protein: CASSLRGGTYEQYF. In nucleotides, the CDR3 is TGTGCCAGCAGTTTACGGGGCGGAACCTACGAGCAGTACTTC.